These T cell receptor beta chains were read from a single sample in a study of CD8+ T cells in alopecia areata. The assay was immunoSEQ multiplex PCR, and TCRdb's table has in-frame clones only and misses some. The repertoire has 210,000 or so clones, approximately 72% of them found once; the top ten carry over 1%. The sequenced sample was CD4+ T cells sorted from blood, obtained between weeks 43 and 45, from a patient treated with tofacitinib. The receptors derive from a human donor with alopecia areata. CDR3s include the opening cysteine and the closing phenylalanine or tryptophan. Fields, in order: J gene, V gene, D gene, clone size, CDR3 DNA, CDR3 protein. A D gene is named only where the DNA matches it firmly. Size values are once, few and many counts, or a class for expanded clones, and some rows have none.

j_gene: TRBJ2-2
v_gene: TRBV5-4
d_gene: TRBD1
abundance: NA
CDR3nt: TGTGCCAGCAGCCGCTCGGGTCGACAGGGCACCGGGGAGCTGTTTTTT
CDR3aa: CASSRSGRQGTGELFF

j_gene: TRBJ1-5
v_gene: TRBV30
d_gene: TRBD1
abundance: NA
CDR3nt: TGTGCCTGGTCAAGCGGGACAGGGATTGGAAATCAGCCCCAGCATTTT
CDR3aa: CAWSSGTGIGNQPQHF

j_gene: TRBJ1-5
v_gene: TRBV7-2
d_gene: NA
abundance: NA
CDR3nt: TGTGCCAGCAGCTACCAGGGGCTAGGGAGCAATCAGCCCCAGCATTTT
CDR3aa: CASSYQGLGSNQPQHF

j_gene: TRBJ2-7
v_gene: TRBV14
d_gene: NA
abundance: few
CDR3nt: TGTGCCAGCAGCCAAAGGGGGATCTACGAGCAGTACTTC
CDR3aa: CASSQRGIYEQYF

j_gene: TRBJ1-1
v_gene: TRBV28
d_gene: NA
abundance: NA
CDR3nt: TGTGCCAGCAGCTCAGGCACTGAAGCTTTCTTT
CDR3aa: CASSSGTEAFF

j_gene: TRBJ2-5
v_gene: TRBV29-1
d_gene: NA
abundance: few
CDR3nt: TGCAGCGTTGGGATTGAGTCCCAAGAGACCCAGTACTTC
CDR3aa: CSVGIESQETQYF

j_gene: TRBJ2-1
v_gene: TRBV2
d_gene: NA
abundance: NA
CDR3nt: TGTGCCAGCAGTCCCCTCGATGAGCAGTTCTTC
CDR3aa: CASSPLDEQFF

j_gene: TRBJ2-7
v_gene: TRBV10-3
d_gene: TRBD1
abundance: NA
CDR3nt: TGTGCCATCAGTGAGAACAGGGGTTGGAACGAGCAGTACTTC
CDR3aa: CAISENRGWNEQYF

j_gene: TRBJ1-2
v_gene: TRBV18
d_gene: TRBD1
abundance: few
CDR3nt: TGTGCCAGCTCACCGCCGGGACAGGGAGTCGGCTACACCTTC
CDR3aa: CASSPPGQGVGYTF

j_gene: TRBJ2-7
v_gene: TRBV4-1
d_gene: TRBD1
abundance: few
CDR3nt: TGCGCCAGCAGCCAAGTTGCTCTGTCGGGACAGGGCTACGAGCAGTACTTC
CDR3aa: CASSQVALSGQGYEQYF

j_gene: TRBJ1-2
v_gene: TRBV10-2
d_gene: NA
abundance: NA
CDR3nt: TGCGCCAGCAGTGAAACAGGGAGATATAATGGCTACACCTTC
CDR3aa: CASSETGRYNGYTF

j_gene: TRBJ1-1
v_gene: TRBV29-1
d_gene: NA
abundance: NA
CDR3nt: TGCAGCGCTTGGGTTCAGAACACTGAAGCTTTCTTT
CDR3aa: CSAWVQNTEAFF

j_gene: TRBJ2-3
v_gene: TRBV5-1
d_gene: NA
abundance: medium-sized
CDR3nt: TGCGCCAGCAGCTTGAATGGGGATGGGGCAGATACGCAGTATTTT
CDR3aa: CASSLNGDGADTQYF

j_gene: TRBJ2-6
v_gene: TRBV5-1
d_gene: NA
abundance: NA
CDR3nt: TGCGCCAGCAGCTTGCCGCAGGGCGTCCTGACTTTC
CDR3aa: CASSLPQGVLTF

j_gene: TRBJ2-5
v_gene: TRBV14
d_gene: NA
abundance: NA
CDR3nt: TGTGCCAGCAGCCAGGGGCGGGCGGTAGAGACCCAGTACTTC
CDR3aa: CASSQGRAVETQYF

j_gene: TRBJ2-3
v_gene: TRBV29-1
d_gene: NA
abundance: NA
CDR3nt: TGCAGCGTCACATGGGGGGGCCGGAGCACAGATACGCAGTATTTT
CDR3aa: CSVTWGGRSTDTQYF

j_gene: TRBJ1-1
v_gene: TRBV25-1
d_gene: NA
abundance: NA
CDR3nt: TGTGCCAGCAGTGGATATAACCCCCCCGGACTTTTGAACACTGAAGCTTTCTTT
CDR3aa: CASSGYNPPGLLNTEAFF

j_gene: TRBJ1-2
v_gene: TRBV29-1
d_gene: NA
abundance: few
CDR3nt: TGCAGCGTTGCCGGGAAGGTGAATTGGGAGCACGGCTACACCTTC
CDR3aa: CSVAGKVNWEHGYTF